A single sample gave rise to the 29 T cell receptor beta chains below, sequenced in a study of shared clonotypes between healthy human individuals. Sequencing used immunoSEQ multiplex PCR; TCRdb keeps in-frame clones, though not all of them. The profile covers about 2,500,000 clones, with around 90% appearing a single time and over 0.12% taken by the ten largest. Input material: naive CD4+ T cells sorted from blood. Described subset: CD45RA+ positively selected. The receptor source for this set is a young man in good health.

The chain joins TRBV25-1 to TRBJ2-5; D could derive from TRBD1 or TRBD2 (5 bases each). CDR3 length: 14 residues. Germline V gene lookup returns CDR1 MGHDK and CDR2 SYGVNS. V was pared by 6 bases and J by 1 base, with 12 bases between. CDR3 protein: CASSVTGGQETQYF. CDR3 bases: TGTGCCAGCAGCGTAACAGGAGGCCAAGAGACCCAGTACTTC.

This rearrangement joins TRBV19 to TRBJ2-6; D may be TRBD2 (7 bases). The germline V and J ends were trimmed by 5 bases and 0 bases, with 20 bases remaining between them. Germline loops: CDR1 LNHDA, CDR2 SQIVND (reference sequence). This CDR3 spans 19 amino acids. The CDR3 DNA is TGTGCCAGTAGTCCACGGTTGGGCGGGGGCATCTCTGGGGCCAACGTCCTGACTTTC. Encoded protein: CASSPRLGGGISGANVLTF.

The rearrangement uses TRBV30 and TRBJ1-2; D is unresolved. V gave up 0 bases and J gave up 6 bases, with 14 bases separating them. This CDR3 region has 14 residues. Germline V gene data show CDR1 as GTSNPN and CDR2 as SVGIG (reference sequence). This chain's CDR3 is CAWSVRGFWDGYTF. Written as DNA, the CDR3 is TGTGCCTGGAGTGTACGCGGGTTTTGGGATGGCTACACCTTC.

The rearrangement uses TRBV5-4 and TRBJ2-1; TRBD2 matches 8 bases. The CDR3 has 15 residues. Germline V gene sequence: CDR1 SGHNT, CDR2 YYREEE (reference sequence). With V trimmed by 0 bases and J by 4 bases, 3 bases remained unmatched. CDR3 loop: CASSLAQREYNEQFF. As DNA, the CDR3 is TGTGCCAGCAGCTTGGCCCAGCGGGAGTACAATGAGCAGTTCTTC.

This chain connects TRBV11-1 to TRBJ1-6, with D possibly being TRBD1 (5 bases). The length of the CDR3 is 17 residues. V was cut by 1 base and J by 9 bases, with 19 bases left in between. Germline values: CDR1 SGHAT, CDR2 FQDESV (reference sequence). The CDR3 protein is CASSLDSWQGTSSPLHF. The CDR3 DNA reads TGTGCCAGCAGCTTAGATTCTTGGCAGGGCACATCTTCACCCCTCCACTTT. Filled out from reference TRBV11-1 and TRBJ1-6, the complete variable domain reads EAEVAQSPRYKITEKSQAVAFWCDPISGHATLYWYRQILGQGPELLVQFQDESVVDDSQLPKDRFSAERLKGVDSTLKIQPAELGDSAMYLCASSLDSWQGTSSPLHFGNGTRLTVT.

There are a few counts of this clone. The chain joins TRBV11-2 to TRBJ1-5; no definite D call. V lost 5 bases and J lost 5, with 10 bases in between. Germline CDR1 SGHAT, CDR2 FQNNGV. This CDR3 is built from 13 residues. CDR3 residues: CASSPEEDQPQHF. The CDR3 DNA reads TGTGCCAGCAGCCCGGAGGAGGATCAGCCCCAGCATTTT.

This chain joins TRBV6-5 and TRBJ2-3, with 8 bases fitting TRBD2. The CDR3 consists of 15 residues. J gave up 1 base and V 2 bases, and 2 bases lay outside the gene matches. The V gene's germline CDR1 is MNHEY and CDR2 SVGAGI. CDR3 in DNA: TGTGCCAGCAGTTACGGGACTAGGGGCACAGATACGCAGTATTTT. The encoded protein is CASSYGTRGTDTQYF.

This clone was seen only a few times. The chain combines TRBV5-1 with TRBJ2-7; TRBD2 aligns across 9 bases. Germline V gives CDR1 SGHRS, CDR2 YFSETQ. The CDR3 loop spans 14 amino acids. V trimming: 1 base; J trimming: 3 bases; junction bases outside the gene matches: 2. The CDR3 protein is CASSLTSGLYEQYF. Here the CDR3 DNA reads TGCGCCAGCAGCTTGACTAGCGGGCTCTACGAGCAGTACTTC.

Worth noting for this clone: At the DNA level, this CDR3 is encoded by other sequences in the same sample as well. The rearrangement links TRBV6-1 to TRBJ2-7, with D possibly being TRBD2 (6 bases). The CDR3 sequence is 13 residues long. Trimming removed 8 bases from V and 2 bases from J, with 13 bases in between. The germline V gene encodes CDR1 MNHNS and CDR2 SASEGT. The CDR3 protein is CASGAGGTYEQYF. The CDR3 DNA is TGTGCCAGCGGGGCAGGAGGGACCTACGAGCAGTACTTC.

The chain employs TRBV7-9 and TRBJ2-7; 15 bases map to TRBD2. The V gene end was trimmed by 3 bases and the J gene end by 7 bases; junction bases not matched to a gene: 10. This CDR3 has 17 amino acids. Germline V CDR1 and CDR2: SEHNR, FQNEAQ (reference sequence). The CDR3 protein is CASSLWTSGRVAGEQYF. The DNA of the CDR3 is TGTGCCAGCAGCTTGTGGACTAGCGGGAGGGTAGCGGGTGAGCAGTACTTC.

The chain uses TRBV2 and TRBJ2-3, with 8 bases fitting TRBD2. CDR1 is SNHLY and CDR2 is FYNNEI in the germline V gene. This CDR3 is 16 amino acids long. V was clipped by 3 bases and J by 3 bases; unmatched bases: 8. The CDR3 spells CASSEGSGVRTDTQYF. CDR3 in DNA: TGTGCCAGCAGTGAGGGTAGCGGGGTAAGGACAGATACGCAGTATTTT.

The count of this clone is one. The J gene is TRBJ2-1, the V gene TRBV20-1, with D unresolved. The germline V gene encodes CDR1 DFQATT and CDR2 SNEGSKA (reference sequence). Trimming left V 5 bases short and J 3 bases short, with 5 bases between. The CDR3 loop spans 11 amino acids. The chain's CDR3 is CSAHLYNEQFF. The CDR3 coding sequence is TGCAGTGCTCATCTCTACAATGAGCAGTTCTTC.

The chain couples TRBV18 to TRBJ2-1; TRBD2 agrees at 10 bases. With 0 bases clipped from V and 7 bases from J, the junction kept 3 bases outside the gene matches. This CDR3 has 15 residues. Germline lookup yields CDR1 KGHSH and CDR2 LQKENI. The CDR3 is CASSPPLAGANEQFF. The DNA for the CDR3 is TGTGCCAGCTCACCACCGCTAGCGGGAGCTAATGAGCAGTTCTTC.

The chain links TRBV5-8 to TRBJ1-5; D is unclear. The CDR3 sequence is 13 residues long. The germline CDR1 and CDR2 sequences are SGHTS and YDEGEE. V was clipped by 0 bases and J by 9 bases, with 10 bases between them. The CDR3, as DNA: TGTGCCAGCAGCTTGGAAGCGGGCCGGCCCCAGCATTTT. Residues: CASSLEAGRPQHF. Full variable domain (remainder filled in from reference TRBV5-8 and TRBJ1-5): EAGVTQSPTHLIKTRGQQATLRCSPISGHTSVYWYQQALGLGLQFLLWYDEGEERNRGNFPPRFSGRQFPNYSSELNVNALELEDSALYLCASSLEAGRPQHFGDGTRLSIL.

The V gene is TRBV6-5, the J gene TRBJ2-1; 10 positions match TRBD2. The CDR3 covers 15 residues. The V gene's germline CDR1 is MNHEY and CDR2 SVGAGI. The J segment lost 9 bases and the V segment lost 4 bases, leaving 9 bases of the junction unmatched. The CDR3 DNA reads as TGTGCCAGCAGTTCCATTATAGCGGGAGGTGTTGAGCAGTTCTTC. It specifies CASSSIIAGGVEQFF.

The chain joins TRBV30 to TRBJ1-5, with a weak D call TRBD1 (6 bases). Trimming cost V 3 bases and J 4 bases, with 10 bases left between them. The CDR3 totals 13 residues. Germline loops: CDR1 GTSNPN, CDR2 SVGIG (reference sequence). The CDR3 nucleotides read TGTGCCTGGAGGGCAGGGGAGAATCAGCCCCAGCATTTT. Its protein product is CAWRAGENQPQHF.

This chain uses TRBV5-6 with TRBJ1-2; D is perhaps TRBD1 (6 bases). V lost 4 bases, J lost 4 bases, and 20 bases lay in between. CDR1 SGHDT and CDR2 YYEEEE come from the germline V gene. The CDR3 is 16 residues long. The chain's CDR3 is CASSGGTLQPFYGYTF. CDR3 bases: TGTGCCAGCAGCGGCGGGACACTCCAACCTTTCTATGGCTACACCTTC. The variable domain in full, with the rest retrieved from reference TRBV5-6 and TRBJ1-2, is DAGVTQSPTHLIKTRGQQVTLRCSPKSGHDTVSWYQQALGQGPQFIFQYYEEEERQRGNFPDRFSGHQFPNYSSELNVNALLLGDSALYLCASSGGTLQPFYGYTFGSGTRLTVV.

The chain couples TRBV19 to TRBJ1-5, with D possibly being TRBD1 (6 bases). CDR1 is LNHDA and CDR2 is SQIVND in the germline V gene (reference sequence). The V and J ends lost 6 bases and 6 bases respectively, with 21 bases between them. The CDR3 spans 16 residues. The CDR3 region has the DNA TGTGCCAGTAGGCCCGGGACAAGCCCCTTTGGTCAGCCCCAGCATTTT. Translated, it gives CASRPGTSPFGQPQHF.

This clone was seen just once. The genes are TRBV7-9 and TRBJ1-6; D remains ambiguous. There are 12 residues in the CDR3. The V gene lost 5 bases and the J gene lost 17 bases, with 16 bases spanning the gap. Germline-derived CDR1 and CDR2 are SEHNR and FQNEAQ (reference sequence). The CDR3 bases are TGTGCCAGCAGCCCATCGGACGGAAAAGTCCACTTT. Translated: CASSPSDGKVHF.

V gene TRBV5-6 combines with J gene TRBJ2-7, with TRBD2 matching 7 bases. This CDR3 spans 15 amino acids. V lost 5 bases, J lost 1 base, and 9 bases stayed unmatched. The germline gives CDR1 SGHDT, CDR2 YYEEEE. The CDR3, as DNA: TGTGCCAGCAGGCCCTGGGGGGGTTCTTCCTACGAGCAGTACTTC. As protein: CASRPWGGSSYEQYF.

This clone appeared once. This chain links TRBV5-1 with TRBJ1-4; 11 nucleotides match TRBD1. Per the germline V gene, CDR1 is SGHRS and CDR2 is YFSETQ. CDR3 length equals 15 residues. V was clipped by 3 bases and J by 10 bases; unmatched bases: 8. CDR3 amino acids: CASSSERTGGGKLFF. The CDR3 DNA reads TGCGCCAGCAGCTCGGAAAGGACAGGGGGCGGAAAACTGTTTTTT.

This chain's CDR3 is CASSLPTGENSYGYTF. CDR3 sequence (DNA): TGCGCCAGCAGCTTGCCGACAGGGGAGAATTCCTATGGCTACACCTTC. This sequence joins TRBV5-1 and TRBJ1-2; TRBD1 matches 8 bases. CDR1 is SGHRS and CDR2 is YFSETQ in the germline V gene. CDR3 size: 16 residues. Unmatched junction bases numbered 9, after V lost 1 base and J lost 4 bases.

On this clone itself: The identical CDR3 is also encoded by other nucleotide sequences in the sample. The V and J genes are TRBV10-3 and TRBJ1-5; no clear D gene. CDR3 length equals 12 residues. Trimming left V 0 bases short and J 6 bases short, with 3 bases between. CDR1 and CDR2 from the germline V gene are ENHRY and SYGVKD. The CDR3 coding sequence is TGTGCCATCAGTGAGTCGGGTCAGCCCCAGCATTTT. This translates into CAISESGQPQHF.

A few counts support this clone. The gene calls are TRBV2 and TRBJ2-7, with D unclear. Germline CDR1 is SNHLY and CDR2 is FYNNEI. The CDR3 spans 14 residues. Trimming removed 3 bases from V and 5 bases from J, with 14 bases in between. The CDR3 reads CASSEVGLSDEQYF. The CDR3 bases are TGTGCCAGCAGTGAGGTGGGCCTCTCGGACGAGCAGTACTTC.

This sequence joins TRBV6-6 and TRBJ2-7; D call uncertain. The CDR3 is 14 amino acids. Germline lookup yields CDR1 MNHNY and CDR2 SVGAGI (reference sequence). V was shortened by 2 bases and J by 1 base, with 9 bases between the two germline ends. The CDR3 region has the DNA TGTGCCAGCAGTTACAGTCAGGTTTCCTACGAGCAGTACTTC. Its translation: CASSYSQVSYEQYF.

The sample holds a few counts of this clone. This chain uses TRBV6-5 with TRBJ2-7; D may be TRBD2 (5 bases). With 7 bases removed from V and 2 bases from J, the gap between germline ends came to 12 bases. The CDR3 totals 13 residues. CDR1 is MNHEY, CDR2 SVGAGI, per germline. CDR3 bases: TGTGCCAGCACTCGGAGAGGGACCTACGAGCAGTACTTC. Translated: CASTRRGTYEQYF.

Concerning this clone: Other DNA variants within this sample encode the same CDR3. The rearrangement uses TRBV6-1 and TRBJ2-5, with D uncertain. Germline CDR1 MNHNS, CDR2 SASEGT. CDR3 length: 11 residues. V lost 5 bases and J lost 4, with 5 bases in between. Here the CDR3 reads CASSYGETQYF. CDR3 nucleotide sequence: TGTGCCAGCAGTTACGGAGAGACCCAGTACTTC.

In its sample, this clone was seen once. The CDR3 DNA follows: TGCGCCAGCAGCCAAGAATATGGTGTGTATGGCTACACCTTC. The encoded protein is CASSQEYGVYGYTF. The rearrangement joins TRBV4-3 to TRBJ1-2; no firm D call. V lost 0 bases to trimming and J lost 5 bases, with 10 bases between them. The CDR3 sequence is 14 residues long. Germline values: CDR1 LGHNA, CDR2 YSLEER.

The gene calls are TRBV4-1 and TRBJ2-1; no definite D call. The CDR3 extends over 14 amino acids. V was clipped by 0 bases and J by 8 bases, with 11 bases between them. CDR1 MGHRA and CDR2 YSYEKL come from the germline V gene. This CDR3 is CASSQDQRLHEQFF. CDR3 DNA: TGCGCCAGCAGCCAAGATCAGCGACTCCATGAGCAGTTCTTC.